A single sample is the source of the 18 T cell receptor beta chains below, sequenced in a study of brain T cells in children with intractable seizures. Clones were read by immunoSEQ multiplex PCR, and TCRdb kept only the in-frame ones, dropping some. This sample carries around 70,000 clones, approximately 94% of them seen once, and the ten largest clones take over 1.5%. The specimen was peripheral blood, collected at surgery. These receptors were obtained from a boy in the first two years of life with tuberous sclerosis and intractable seizures.

V and J are TRBV3-1 (or the pseudogene TRBV3-2) and TRBJ2-5, with D perhaps matching TRBD2 (5 bases). There are 15 residues in the CDR3. Trimming stripped 2 bases from V and 5 bases from J, with 15 bases between. CDR1 and CDR2 from the germline V gene are LGHDT and YNNKEL (reference sequence). CDR3 region: CASSQLALGGETQYF. Here the CDR3 DNA reads TGTGCCAGCAGCCAATTAGCCCTGGGCGGGGAGACCCAGTACTTC.

The CDR3 region has the DNA TGCGCCAGCAGGGGCTCTGGGGCCAACGTCCTGACTTTC. It yields the protein CASRGSGANVLTF. This chain connects TRBV4-1 to TRBJ2-6; no definite D call. The germline V gene has CDR1 MGHRA and CDR2 YSYEKL. This CDR3 has 13 residues. V lost 6 bases, J lost 0 bases, and 3 bases lay in between.

V usage is TRBV19 and J usage is TRBJ1-2, with D possibly matching TRBD1 (5 bases). The CDR3 covers 14 residues. Per the germline V gene, CDR1 is LNHDA and CDR2 is SQIVND (reference sequence). Between the trimmed V and J ends, which lost 4 bases and 0 bases, there was a span of 9 bases. The CDR3 nucleotides are TGTGCCAGTAGTAGGGACGGACCTAACTATGGCTACACCTTC. Translated: CASSRDGPNYGYTF.

The V call is TRBV14, the J call TRBJ2-2, with TRBD2 identical over 7 bases. CDR1 and CDR2 (germline): SGHDN, FVKESK. The CDR3 is made up of 16 amino acids. The V segment lost 1 base and the J segment 3 bases; nucleotides outside the gene matches: 5. The CDR3 sequence: CASSQVDAGDTGELFF. The CDR3 DNA sequence: TGTGCCAGCAGCCAAGTAGATGCGGGAGACACCGGGGAGCTGTTTTTT.

The genes are TRBV5-1 and TRBJ1-1; 7 bases are a match to TRBD1. The CDR3 spans 14 residues. CDR1 is SGHRS and CDR2 is YFSETQ in the germline V gene. After removal of 4 bases from V and 7 bases from J, the junction contained 10 bases not matched to a gene. Here the CDR3 reads CASSGGQSSLEAFF. Here the CDR3 DNA reads TGCGCCAGCAGCGGGGGACAGTCGTCCCTTGAAGCTTTCTTT.

The CDR3 reads CAWSSTGLAEQFF. The CDR3, as DNA: TGTGCCTGGAGTTCGACTGGACTAGCGGAGCAGTTCTTC. The chain recombines TRBV30 with TRBJ2-1; 9 nucleotides line up with TRBD2. CDR1 and CDR2 (germline): GTSNPN, SVGIG (reference sequence). The CDR3 contains 13 residues. After removal of 2 bases from V and 10 bases from J, the junction contained 6 bases not matched to a gene. Full variable domain (remainder filled in from reference TRBV30 and TRBJ2-1): SQTIHQWPATLVQPVGSPLSLECTVEGTSNPNLYWYRQAAGRGLQLLFYSVGIGQISSEVPQNLSASRPQDRQFILSSKKLLLSDSGFYLCAWSSTGLAEQFFGPGTRLTVL.

V and J are TRBV9 and TRBJ2-7, with 10 bases lining up with TRBD1. Germline V lookup: CDR1 SGDLS, CDR2 YYNGEE. The CDR3 runs 12 residues. J was trimmed by 7 bases and V by 3 bases; bases with no gene match: 1. This chain's CDR3 is CASSEDRGEQYF. As DNA, the CDR3 is TGTGCCAGCAGCGAGGACAGGGGGGAGCAGTACTTC.

The chain employs TRBV5-1 and TRBJ1-1; no clear D. Trimming stripped 5 bases from V and 8 bases from J, with 22 bases between. CDR3 length equals 15 residues. Germline V lookup: CDR1 SGHRS, CDR2 YFSETQ. This CDR3 reads CASRLGVSSSTEAFF. The CDR3 coding sequence is TGCGCCAGCAGACTGGGAGTAAGCTCGTCGACGGAAGCTTTCTTT.

This sequence joins TRBV18 and TRBJ2-1, with TRBD2 matching over 15 bases. V gave up 1 base and J gave up 7 bases; unmatched junction bases: 11. The germline V gene has CDR1 KGHSH and CDR2 LQKENI. The CDR3 is 19 residues long. DNA of the CDR3: TGTGCCAGCTCACCACTTCGGACTAGCGGGAGGGCCCTCGGGAATGAGCAGTTCTTC. Translated, it gives CASSPLRTSGRALGNEQFF.

The chain links TRBV27 to TRBJ2-3; 7 bases align to TRBD2. This CDR3 is 15 amino acids long. Germline-derived CDR1 and CDR2 are MNHEY and SMNVEV (reference sequence). The junction had 7 bases not matched to a gene; V was cut back by 7 bases and J by 0 bases. CDR3 DNA: TGTGCCAGCATCTTAAGGGAGGGGAGCACAGATACGCAGTATTTT. Residues: CASILREGSTDTQYF.

This rearrangement joins TRBV9 to TRBJ2-7, with 8 bases aligning to TRBD1. Per germline, CDR1 SGDLS and CDR2 YYNGEE. This CDR3 has 15 amino acids. With V trimmed by 0 bases and J by 3 bases, 5 bases remained unmatched. The CDR3 region is CASSVEGTGGYEQYF. CDR3 nucleotide sequence: TGTGCCAGCAGCGTAGAGGGAACAGGGGGCTACGAGCAGTACTTC.

To note about this clone: This sample also contains other DNA sequences that code for the same CDR3. This rearrangement joins TRBV30 to TRBJ1-5; possible D gene TRBD1, 5 bases. Germline-derived CDR1 and CDR2 are GTSNPN and SVGIG (reference sequence). CDR3 length equals 13 residues. V lost 0 bases and J lost 2, with 5 bases in between. The CDR3 spells CAWSVGGNQPQHF. In DNA, the CDR3 is TGTGCCTGGAGTGTAGGGGGCAATCAGCCCCAGCATTTT.

The chain carries TRBV5-1 and TRBJ2-3; 8 bases map to TRBD1. With 4 bases clipped from V and 6 bases from J, the junction kept 13 bases outside the gene matches. Germline V gives CDR1 SGHRS, CDR2 YFSETQ. The CDR3 extends over 16 amino acids. The CDR3 here is CASSQPNQGAGDTQYF. The CDR3 DNA is TGCGCCAGCAGCCAACCGAACCAGGGGGCAGGGGATACGCAGTATTTT.

V is TRBV9 and J is TRBJ2-1; 9 nucleotides align to TRBD2. The CDR3 has 16 residues. CDR1 is SGDLS and CDR2 is YYNGEE in the germline V gene. V dropped 2 bases and J dropped 4; count of bases not matched to a gene: 7. As DNA, the CDR3 is TGTGCCAGCAGCGTTGGTGCTAGCGGGGTGTACAATGAGCAGTTCTTC. This gives the protein CASSVGASGVYNEQFF.

The V gene is TRBV27, the J gene TRBJ2-1, with a weak D call TRBD2 (6 bases). V lost 2 bases to trimming and J lost 7 bases, with 15 bases between them. The CDR3 is 15 residues long. Germline V gives CDR1 MNHEY, CDR2 SMNVEV (reference sequence). CDR3 amino acids: CASSLGTAGGNEQFF. CDR3 sequence (DNA): TGTGCCAGCAGTTTAGGGACTGCTGGAGGAAATGAGCAGTTCTTC.

J is TRBJ1-1 and V is TRBV6-5; D possibly corresponds to TRBD1 (5 bases). CDR1 and CDR2 from the germline V gene are MNHEY and SVGAGI. This CDR3 is built from 13 residues. Between the trimmed V and J ends, which lost 11 bases and 1 base, there was a span of 14 bases. In DNA form, the CDR3 reads TGTGCCGTGGGTAGGGACCAGAACACTGAAGCTTTCTTT. As protein: CAVGRDQNTEAFF.

This clone came up once. This chain connects TRBV11-2 to TRBJ2-1; D is undetermined. Trimming shortened V by 2 bases and J by 9 bases, and 8 bases separated the two germline ends. The CDR3 covers 12 residues. Per the germline V gene, CDR1 is SGHAT and CDR2 is FQNNGV. This CDR3 reads CASSLRATEQFF. CDR3 DNA sequence: TGTGCCAGCAGCTTAAGGGCTACTGAGCAGTTCTTC.

The chain links TRBV30 to TRBJ2-7; a possible D gene is TRBD1 (6 bases). This CDR3 is built from 13 residues. V lost 2 bases, J lost 2 bases, and 10 bases lay in between. Germline CDR1 GTSNPN, CDR2 SVGIG (reference sequence). CDR3 in amino acids: CAWSFGQTYEQYF. CDR3 DNA: TGTGCCTGGAGTTTCGGACAGACCTACGAGCAGTACTTC. Filled out from reference TRBV30 and TRBJ2-7, the complete variable domain reads SQTIHQWPATLVQPVGSPLSLECTVEGTSNPNLYWYRQAAGRGLQLLFYSVGIGQISSEVPQNLSASRPQDRQFILSSKKLLLSDSGFYLCAWSFGQTYEQYFGPGTRLTVT.